The 14 T cell receptor beta chains below were found in one sample sequenced in a study of blood T cells in healthy people across ages (dated by TCRdb to about 2015). Libraries were made using 5' RACE. The sequencer was an Illumina HiSeq 2500. A second PCR of about 6 to 12 cycles was run with a J-beta primer mix and a sample-barcoded 5' primer. TCRdb passed the public sequencing reads through fastp at Q25 and MiXCR, retaining productive beta sequences. Identical CDR3 proteins give one entry, which carries the most common genes and DNA. This sample lists hundreds of thousands of distinct CDR3 sequences; roughly 53% were detected once. The ten top clones hold around 41% of the sample. Sample: blood. The receptors come from a man older than 75 in good health.

The chain is built from TRBV2 and TRBJ2-1, with 7 bases matching TRBD2. The CDR3 extends over 16 amino acids. Germline-derived CDR1 and CDR2 are SNHLY and FYNNEI. The junction had 9 bases not matched to a gene; V was cut back by 5 bases and J by 2 bases. As DNA, the CDR3 is TGTGCCAGCAGTAAGGGCTCTAGCGGAACCTACAATGAGCAGTTCTTC. Its protein product is CASSKGSSGTYNEQFF.

The gene calls are TRBV10-3 and TRBJ2-3; no reliable D call. This CDR3 has 13 residues. The V gene lost 4 bases and the J gene lost 7 bases, with 12 bases spanning the gap. Looked up from germline, CDR1 is ENHRY and CDR2 is SYGVKD. This CDR3 is CAISGTTDNTQYF. For the CDR3, the DNA is TGTGCCATCAGTGGAACCACAGACAATACGCAGTATTTT.

V is TRBV2 and J is TRBJ2-3; unclear D gene. Germline V lookup: CDR1 SNHLY, CDR2 FYNNEI. The ends were cut back, 4 bases at V and 5 bases at J, with 13 bases in the middle. The CDR3 has 14 residues. Written as DNA, the CDR3 is TGTGCCAGCAGTGCACGGGTCGCGCAAGATACGCAGTATTTT. Its translation is CASSARVAQDTQYF.

This clonotype was counted between two and nine times. The rearrangement joins TRBV24-1 to TRBJ2-1, with 7 nucleotides matching TRBD1. In germline, CDR1 is KGHDR, CDR2 SFDVKD. The CDR3 has 15 residues. V lost 2 bases to trimming and J lost 5 bases; unmatched junction nucleotides: 5. The CDR3: CATSDSGQRNNEQFF. The CDR3, as DNA: TGTGCCACCAGTGATTCGGGACAGCGGAACAATGAGCAGTTCTTC.

The rearrangement links TRBV2 to TRBJ2-5, with TRBD1 matching 7 bases. The germline gives CDR1 SNHLY, CDR2 FYNNEI. The CDR3 is made up of 12 amino acids. V lost 6 bases and J lost 2; bases outside the gene matches: 0. The CDR3 protein is CASRDRQETQYF. The CDR3 coding sequence is TGTGCCAGCAGGGACAGGCAAGAGACCCAGTACTTC.

The V and J genes are TRBV12-3 or TRBV12-4 and TRBJ2-4; 10 nucleotides line up with TRBD1. The J call may not be correct, given that the DNA end is closer to TRBJ2-7. CDR3 length: 17 amino acids. The CDR3 protein is CASSVGPAGTGDCEQYF. Here the CDR3 DNA reads TGTGCCAGCAGCGTCGGCCCGGCCGGGACAGGGGATTGCGAGCAGTACTTC.

The genes are TRBV7-9 and TRBJ2-3, with D possibly being TRBD1 or TRBD2 (5 bases each). The germline gives CDR1 SEHNR, CDR2 FQNEAQ (reference sequence). The length of the CDR3 is 16 residues. V dropped 5 bases and J dropped 2 bases, with 17 bases sitting between them. The CDR3 region has the DNA TGTGCCAGCAGCCCCCTCCGGGGCACGACCACAGATACGCAGTATTTT. This gives the protein CASSPLRGTTTDTQYF.

This clonotype turned up a few times. The J gene is TRBJ2-7, the V gene TRBV11-2; 9 bases map to TRBD1. J was trimmed by 5 bases and V by 3 bases; bases with no gene match: 2. Germline CDR1 is SGHAT and CDR2 is FQNNGV. The CDR3 is 13 residues long. The CDR3 sequence is CASSFTGGDEQYF. CDR3 nucleotides: TGTGCCAGCAGCTTTACAGGGGGCGACGAGCAGTACTTC.

The CDR3 sequence is CASSLTGGYYNEQYF. In DNA form, the CDR3 reads TGTGCCAGCAGCCTGACAGGGGGCTATTATAACGAGCAGTACTTC. The V gene is TRBV6-1, the J gene TRBJ2-7, with TRBD1 matching over 10 bases. The J segment lost 5 bases and the V segment lost 6 bases, leaving 10 bases of the junction unmatched. The germline V gene has CDR1 MNHNS and CDR2 SASEGT. CDR3 length equals 15 residues.

This chain joins TRBV4-1 and TRBJ2-1; D remains unclear. This CDR3 is built from 16 residues. The V gene lost 4 bases and the J gene lost 2 bases, with 15 bases spanning the gap. Germline V gene data show CDR1 as MGHRA and CDR2 as YSYEKL. CDR3 nucleotides: TGCGCCAGCAGCCTTATTACCCAGACCACCTACAATGAGCAGTTCTTC. As protein: CASSLITQTTYNEQFF.

J is TRBJ2-1 and V is TRBV24-1; D possibly corresponds to TRBD1 (6 bases). The germline gives CDR1 KGHDR, CDR2 SFDVKD. With 4 bases removed from V and 6 bases from J, the gap between germline ends came to 18 bases. The CDR3 spans 16 residues. The CDR3 DNA follows: TGTGCCACCAGTGACCCGGGGACACCCTCGGTCAATGAGCAGTTCTTC. It translates to CATSDPGTPSVNEQFF.

This chain joins TRBV7-3 and TRBJ2-4, with D hard to call. The V gene's germline CDR1 is SGHTA and CDR2 FQGTGA. This CDR3 is 15 amino acids long. Between the trimmed V and J ends, which lost 5 bases and 3 bases, there was a span of 14 bases. The CDR3 sequence: CASSPGQVIKNIQYF. The CDR3 DNA follows: TGTGCCAGCAGCCCCGGGCAGGTCATCAAAAACATTCAGTACTTC.

This clonotype was seen only once. The DNA for the CDR3 is TGTGCCAGCAGCTTGCTCCGGGCAGGGAACACCGGGGAGCTGTTTTTT. It yields the protein CASSLLRAGNTGELFF. The chain uses TRBV5-6 and TRBJ2-2; D gene ambiguous. V lost 1 base and J lost 1, with 11 bases in between. Germline values: CDR1 SGHDT, CDR2 YYEEEE. The CDR3 sequence is 16 residues long.

Many counts were recorded for this clonotype. The rearrangement uses TRBV4-1 and TRBJ2-5; TRBD2 matches 7 bases. CDR1 is MGHRA, CDR2 YSYEKL, per germline. The CDR3 runs to 15 residues. V shed 4 bases, J shed 5 bases, and the junction held 10 bases outside the gene matches. CDR3 sequence (DNA): TGCGCCAGCAGCCCCGCGGGAGACCCCCGTGAGACCCAGTACTTC. It is translated as CASSPAGDPRETQYF.